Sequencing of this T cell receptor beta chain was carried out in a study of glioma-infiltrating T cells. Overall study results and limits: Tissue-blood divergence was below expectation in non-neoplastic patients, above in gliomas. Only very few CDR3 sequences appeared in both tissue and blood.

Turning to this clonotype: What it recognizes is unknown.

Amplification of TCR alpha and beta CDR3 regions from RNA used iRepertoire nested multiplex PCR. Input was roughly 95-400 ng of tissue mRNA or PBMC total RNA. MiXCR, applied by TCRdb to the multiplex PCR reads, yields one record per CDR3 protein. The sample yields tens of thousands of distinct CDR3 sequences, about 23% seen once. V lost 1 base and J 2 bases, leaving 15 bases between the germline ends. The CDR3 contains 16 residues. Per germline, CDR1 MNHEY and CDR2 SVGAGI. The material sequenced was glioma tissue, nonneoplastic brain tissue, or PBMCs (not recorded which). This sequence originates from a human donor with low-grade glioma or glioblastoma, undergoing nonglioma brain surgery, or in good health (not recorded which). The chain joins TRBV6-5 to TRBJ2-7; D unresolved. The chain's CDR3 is CASSYFPNIPTYEQYF. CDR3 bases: TGTGCCAGCAGTTACTTCCCTAACATCCCAACCTACGAGCAGTACTTC.